This T cell receptor (beta chain) was sequenced during a study of T cell repertoires in ileal Crohn's disease (dated by TCRdb to between 2019 and 2020). For the study in its entirety: At the time of surgery, about a third of patients were active smokers, and the median duration of disease was 6.5 to 8.5 years. Every patient underwent surgery because of a complication, which was stricturing disease in about 61% of cases and penetrating disease in about 39%. Roughly half of the patients were given postoperative therapy, with 11 receiving thiopurines and around 20 receiving anti-TNF agents. A prospective multicentre cohort supplied the roughly 57 Crohn's disease patients whose TCR repertoires were analysed. The study ran alongside a multicentre cohort designed to identify predictors of early endoscopic recurrence after ileocolonic resection. Endoscopic postoperative recurrence was defined as a Rutgeerts score above i0. A total of 171 mucosal samples from approximately 57 patients were sequenced, collected from several sites on the surgical specimen as well as at postoperative endoscopy. Study-wide findings and limitations: Mucosal CD4 and CD8 T cells were sorted and sequenced only in a subgroup of patients, the size of which was not stated. Endoscopic recurrence was found to be associated with higher high-frequency clone percentages at surgery, and recurrence was observed in all patients with clonality above 26.8% (18/57). Sorted CD8 T cells carried more high-frequency clones than CD4 T cells, suggesting mucosal expansions were mainly CD8. A significantly higher proportion of clonal expansions was observed in active smokers at surgery than in non-smokers (about 25% vs 20%, p=0.02).

Adults with ileal or ileocolonic Crohn's disease and an indication for ileocolonic resection were eligible for inclusion. Before DNA extraction, whole ileal mucosal biopsies were kept frozen at -80 degrees C. Genomic DNA was extracted from frozen whole biopsies with a TRizol-based method and quantified on a NanoDrop 2000 spectrophotometer. Trimming removed 5 bases from V and 6 bases from J, leaving 19 bases between the germline ends. From a lookup of the germline V gene (reference sequence), CDR1 and CDR2 are PRHDT and FYEKMQ. CDR3 length: 15 amino acids, cysteine to phenylalanine. Only the CDR3 DNA is retained, 45 bases long and in frame from the first base. For commercial TCRB immunosequencing, around 500 nanograms of biopsy DNA were submitted for each sample. Adaptive Biotechnology amplified the CDR3 regions from genomic DNA with a two-step multiplex PCR designed to control amplification bias. Primers covering every V and J gene segment were used in the first PCR, while barcodes and Illumina adapters were added in the second PCR. CDR3 libraries were sequenced using an Illumina instrument. Per the source publication's procedure: The analysis used both the pipelines supplied by the vendor and custom analysis of the raw data in R/Bioconductor with R version 3.3.0. Clonality, which ranges from 0 to 1, was calculated as the inverse of the normalised Shannon entropy across all productive clones. High-frequency clones were defined as the repertoire share of the top 100 clones, retaining only clones passing a 95% confidence test. Overlap between samples was measured with the Morisita-Horn index, while repertoire diversity was measured with the Simpson index. Not all clones reach the TCRdb copy of this immuneACCESS table, which keeps in-frame sequences only. Checked studies attribute under half of the gap to unresolved V genes and leave the rest unexplained. V and J calls plus clone size are reproduced from that table; the DNA served to infer D and trimming. The sample data list about 770 clones, and 76% of these were observed just once. The ten largest clones take up more than 10% of the sample.

With regard to this clone: No cognate antigen has been identified for it. One base away there is no much larger clone; base qualities are not given.

The clonotype originates from an adult with Crohn's disease. Sequencing input: ileal tissue. The chain couples TRBV13 to TRBJ1-2, with a weak D call of TRBD1 (5 bases match). The CDR3 is CASSPSPGVENGYTF. The nucleotides read TGTGCCAGCAGCCCATCCCCGGGGGTCGAGAATGGCTACACCTTC.